The clone carrying this TCR beta chain was picked up many times. Its antigen is currently unknown. This record comes from a study of T cells in Graves' hyperthyroidism and ophthalmopathy. Findings and caveats of the study: Blood also held most thyroid clonotypes expanded beyond 0.001.

The authors obtained PBMCs from over 8.5 ml of fresh peripheral blood. The investigators amplified TCR beta CDR3 regions from RNA transcripts. Carried out on the TCR CDR3, a first-round RT-PCR used the HTBI primer set. TCRdb re-derived calls from the multiplex PCR reads in MiXCR, one entry per CDR3 protein. The sample gives 250,000 to 300,000 distinct CDR3 sequences, approximately 19% of which show up once; 35% to 40% is in the top ten. Trimming shortened V by 4 bases and J by 4 bases, and 20 bases separated the two germline ends. This CDR3 contains 16 residues. The germline V gene encodes CDR1 SGHRS and CDR2 YFSETQ.

This chain links TRBV5-1 with TRBJ1-1; tentatively, D is TRBD1 (6 bases). The sequence was collected from a man aged 50-59 years with Graves' ophthalmopathy. Sample: blood. Here the CDR3 reads CASSPEGRRGSTEAFF. The CDR3, as DNA: TGCGCCAGCAGCCCAGAGGGCCGCAGGGGTAGCACTGAAGCTTTCTTT.